The entry that follows covers one T cell receptor beta chain sequence. Its antigen is unknown. Per-nucleotide qualities are absent, and no much larger clonotype sits a single base away. The library was produced with the immunoSEQ multiplex PCR assay. The multiplex PCR relied on a mix of 60 forward primers for TCR Vbeta segments and 13 reverse primers for TCR Jbeta segments. The CDR3 region of rearranged TCR beta genes was amplified from genomic DNA with a multiplex PCR assay. The amplified TCR beta libraries were sequenced on the Illumina HiSeq System as 87-base-pair reads. The original pipeline was this. In a later analysis, tens of millions of unique TCR beta chains were counted across the 650 to 750 repertoires, and approximately 11 million of these chains were shared by at least two donors. A nearest-neighbor algorithm error-corrected the raw reads and collapsed the reads into unique sequences, merging closely related sequences to remove PCR and sequencing errors. To assign V, D and J gene segments, CDR3 sequences were aligned to IMGT reference sequences. For a sequence to be retained, at least a six-nucleotide match to both a V gene segment and a J gene segment was required. Rearrangements were classified as productive when the CDR3 lacked stop codons and remained in frame with V and J, and all other rearrangements were classified as non-productive. Following IMGT convention, CDR3 was defined as the stretch from the second conserved V-encoded cysteine to the conserved J-encoded phenylalanine. The earlier analysis of roughly 590 of the donors excluded sequences that lacked an unambiguous match to a single V gene segment. In an earlier analysis of more than 500 of the donors, a V segment was called functional when productive rearrangements were above 56.7%, and segregating when the standard deviation between donors exceeded 5%. A statistical classification framework was built for diagnosing cytomegalovirus status from the catalog of TCR beta chain sequences. V and J gene assignment, in a later analysis, came from comparing TCR nucleotide sequences with IMGT/GENE-DB human TR gene sequences. In a later analysis, CDR3 sequences and most-parsimonious VDJ recombination scenarios were assigned using the TCRdist pipeline. In a later analysis, each TCR beta chain was defined by its CDR3 amino acid sequence together with its V-gene family, and reads lacking a unique V-gene family were excluded. A later analysis removed 592 highly shared, low-generation-probability nucleotide sequences to deal with suspected cross-contamination and a sequencing artifact. In a later analysis, a clonal expansion index for each public chain was calculated from normalized within-repertoire ranks of inferred template counts. In a later analysis, generation probabilities were computed using a VDJ recombination model fitted to out-of-frame rearrangements, and the results were checked against IGoR. A later analysis scored TCR-TCR, TCR-HLA and TCR-CMV co-occurrence with hypergeometric tests, applying a repertoire-size bias correction to TCR pairs. To estimate false discovery rates, a later analysis permuted the HLA or CMV assignments 20 times. In a later analysis, co-occurring TCRs were grouped with DBSCAN, and TCRdist sequence similarity was added when clustering was performed within HLA-allele-positive subsets. For co-occurrence clustering, repertoires with fewer than 30,000 or more than 120,000 public chains were excluded, along with roughly 5 repertoires with anomalous nucleotide sharing. Sourced from immuneACCESS, this table was stored by TCRdb with only in-frame sequences that have V and J called. A share of the clones is absent; for the studies checked, an unresolved V gene accounts for under half, and the remainder has no known explanation. V and J calls and clone size are as listed in that table; D and trimming were resolved from the DNA. The sample table holds roughly 200,000 clones, of which 86% were seen once. The top ten clonotypes cover approximately 0.31% of the sample.

The sample is drawn from a study of cytomegalovirus exposure and HLA in healthy donors (dated by TCRdb to about 2017). About the full investigation: According to an earlier analysis of 550 to 700 of the donors, some 170 million T cells yielded over 90 million unique TCR beta sequences and 276 Gb of sequence data. To predict cytomegalovirus infection status, the study brought together high-throughput TCR immunosequencing, statistical association of individual TCRs with disease status, and machine learning. Every repertoire in the discovery cohort had been generated on one and the same sequencing platform. A later analysis re-analyzed previously published TCR beta repertoires from about 730 donors and added high-resolution HLA genotyping to study TCR occurrence patterns. Because of strong linkage in the cohort, roughly five DR-DQ haplotypes were treated as single units for association and clustering. The study used immunosequencing to profile the T cell repertoires of approximately 630 subjects and linked those repertoires to cytomegalovirus serostatus. Typing coverage varied by locus: roughly 620-630 donors for A, B, C, DRB1 and DQB1; approximately 520 for DQA1; more than 600 for DPA1; roughly 450 for DPB1. An early release covering roughly 580 HLA-typed donors comprised about 310 gigabases of sequencing data and 85 million or so unique TCR sequences. On average, roughly 250,000 unique TCR beta nucleotide sequences were sequenced per donor among a few hundred genotyped donors of the cohort, with roughly 20% of those sequences being non-productive. Donor age, sex, ethnicity and CMV serostatus were compiled together with the repertoire data. Besides the first cohort of 666 subjects, a separate validation cohort made up of 120 different subjects was used. Class I and class II HLA loci were covered by the typing at four-digit resolution. The later analysis used no new phenotypic data to find candidate immune exposures, relying instead on TCR beta sequences and their occurrence across donors. Of the 300 to 450 genotyped donors, around 81% fell in the genetic ancestry cluster associated with self-reported Caucasian donors. The study aimed to test whether signatures of past pathogen exposure could be identified by cataloging public T cell receptors. Genome-wide SNP genotypes for about 60% of the roughly 670 donors were used in a later genetic analysis, which treated that subset as a discovery cohort. In an earlier analysis of 500 to 650 of the donors, high-throughput TCR beta sequencing was used to judge whether each TCR beta V gene segment behaved as functional or pseudogenic.

The CDR1 and CDR2 encoded by the germline V gene (reference sequence) are LNHDA and SQIVND. V was cut back by 9 bases and J by 3 bases, leaving a gap of 15 bases between them. From its cysteine to its phenylalanine, the CDR3 spans 13 amino acids. Left in the record is the CDR3 DNA by itself, 39 bases read in frame from the first base. The cohort was made up of approximately 670 healthy bone marrow donors. At the time of sampling, every cohort member was nominally healthy, though immune exposures that went unrecorded were likely present. The donor tested CMV seronegative and was one of the 352 seronegative cohort members. A peripheral blood sample was collected from each donor, and TCR beta sequencing was performed on peripheral blood mononuclear cells. The Qiagen DNeasy Blood Extraction Kit was used to extract genomic DNA from the blood cell samples. What the research found in general, with its limitations: For the cohort, immune exposure information was limited to CMV serostatus. Sequencing depth was assumed to be roughly uniform across donors in the presence/absence analyses, though that assumption may not hold. Assigning TCR associations to individual alleles was difficult when HLA alleles, especially DR and DQ, strongly co-occurred. Correlated functional status among segregating V segments might be attributable to linkage disequilibrium, but an unknown experimental factor could not be ruled out. HLA typing was unavailable for some donors at each locus, so association tests used only the typed subset. A later analysis associated around 16,000 TCR beta sequences with specific HLA alleles at a false discovery rate of 0.05. A later genetic analysis associated a missense DCLRE1C variant with V-gene and J-gene trimming of TCR beta chains, and an independent cohort replicated the association. In an earlier analysis of some 500 of the donors, most TCR beta V segments appeared in productive rearrangements about 87% or about 30% of the time, broadly matching IMGT annotations. A later genetic analysis reported fewer N-insertions in productive TCRs among donors in an Asian-associated ancestry cluster than the roughly 700-donor mean. In vitro tests confirmed that three of the cytomegalovirus-associated TCR beta chains recognize cytomegalovirus antigens. Only TCR beta chains were sequenced in this cohort, and the absence of alpha or paired-chain data limited detectable features. In a later analysis, the rate of TCR association differed among HLA loci, with DRB1 alleles having the most associated TCRs and HLA-C alleles having the fewest. A further reported finding was that TCR beta sequences accurately predicted the HLA-A and HLA-B alleles for most subjects in the first cohort. A total of 150 to 200 TCR beta chains were listed by the study as associated with cytomegalovirus. In a later analysis, HLA-associated TCR beta chains showed more clonal expansion and lower generation probabilities than non-associated chains that were equally common. Cytomegalovirus status was reported to be diagnosed by the classifier with high specificity and sensitivity in both the original and validation cohorts. Because counts were too low, about 15 rarely observed V segments, including chromosome 9 orphons, were left out of the earlier analysis of 587 of the donors. Some IMGT-functional V segments, including TRBV6-2 and TRBV6-3, could not be told apart with the 87-base-pair reads, so those segments were excluded. Most TCR sequences were observed very rarely across donors, whereas some public TCRs were present in many individuals. A later analysis found that most CMV-associated TCR beta chains appeared HLA-restricted, with HLA associations seemingly driven largely by CMV exposure. The authors suggested that the approach could potentially be extended to other disease states and immunological phenotypes. A group of highly shared sequence variants was considered likely to be a technical artifact of the sequencing pipeline. A later analysis reported that several top co-occurrence clusters appeared linked to parvovirus B19, influenza, CMV and Epstein-Barr virus.

The specimen sequenced was PBMCs. The sequence joins TRBV19 to TRBJ2-7; a tentative D match to TRBD1 spans 5 bases. This clonotype originated in a woman in her twenties or thirties in good health and CMV-seronegative. The nucleotide sequence is given as TGTGCCAGCAGGGCACTGCAAAGCTACGAGCAGTACTTC. It specifies CASRALQSYEQYF.